There are a few counts of the clone carrying this TCR beta chain. A sample-barcoded 5' primer and a J-beta primer mix were used in a second PCR of about 7 to 12 cycles. Each sample provided no less than 2.5 million CDR3-containing paired-end reads. In TCRdb, the 5' RACE reads were re-called with MiXCR into one record per CDR3 protein. The table lists some 290,000 distinct CDR3 sequences, about 25% of them singletons. The CDR3 extends over 15 amino acids. Germline trimming cut 6 bases from V and 5 bases from J; bases unmatched to any gene: 10. The data were taken from a study of blood T cells in healthy people across ages.

Sequenced sample: blood. The V and J genes are TRBV12-3 or TRBV12-4 and TRBJ2-1; 7 bases align to TRBD2. The receptor was isolated from a woman aged 70-85 years in good health. The CDR3 protein is CASSSRTSTNNEQFF. Written as DNA, the CDR3 is TGTGCCAGCAGCTCCCGGACTAGTACCAACAATGAGCAGTTCTTC.